These 32 T cell receptor beta chains came from one sample sequenced in a study of identical twins. TCRdb independently ran MiXCR on the 5' RACE reads; one entry per CDR3 protein. The sample lists roughly 500,000 distinct CDR3 sequences, 22% occurring once. A further study also used this sample, focusing on T cells expressing NK-cell markers.

Sequenced material: CD4+ T cells sorted from blood. The receptors were sampled from a woman aged 18-30 years in good health.

This clonotype appeared a few times. In DNA form, the CDR3 reads TGCGCCAGCAGCTCGGGACAGCTCTCTGGGGCCAACGTCCTGACTTTC. It yields the protein CASSSGQLSGANVLTF. The rearrangement links TRBV5-1 to TRBJ2-6; 7 bases map to TRBD1. The CDR3 extends over 16 amino acids. V dropped 3 bases and J dropped 0; count of bases not matched to a gene: 3. Germline CDR1 SGHRS, CDR2 YFSETQ.

This clonotype has just a few counts. The genes are TRBV11-2 and TRBJ2-3; 12 bases are a match to TRBD2. CDR3 size: 18 residues. The V segment lost 4 bases and the J segment 4 bases; nucleotides outside the gene matches: 12. The germline V gene has CDR1 SGHAT and CDR2 FQNNGV. In DNA, the CDR3 is TGTGCCAGCAGCTCCCCTCCGACTAGCGGGAGTTTACCAGATACGCAGTATTTT. This gives the protein CASSSPPTSGSLPDTQYF.

The chain uses TRBV6-1 and TRBJ2-3, with D perhaps being TRBD1 or TRBD2 (5 bases each). The CDR3 is 16 residues long. Trimming removed 6 bases from V and 6 bases from J, with 22 bases in between. Germline loops: CDR1 MNHNS, CDR2 SASEGT. CDR3 coding DNA: TGTGCCAGCAGCTCATTCGGGACGGAATTTGGGGATACGCAGTATTTT. Amino acid sequence: CASSSFGTEFGDTQYF.

CDR3 in amino acids: CASSWEMGTGELFF. The CDR3, as DNA: TGTGCCAGCAGTTGGGAAATGGGAACCGGGGAGCTGTTTTTT. This sequence joins TRBV6-5 and TRBJ2-2; D gene uncertain. CDR3 length: 14 amino acids. Trimming cost V 4 bases and J 5 bases, with 11 bases left between them. Germline V CDR1 and CDR2: MNHEY, SVGAGI.

This clonotype was observed at least ten times. This chain joins TRBV18 and TRBJ1-1; no definite D call. V gave up 6 bases and J gave up 0 bases, with 8 bases separating them. The CDR3 runs to 13 residues. The germline gives CDR1 KGHSH, CDR2 LQKENI. This CDR3 reads CASSQDMNTEAFF. As DNA, the CDR3 is TGTGCCAGCTCCCAAGACATGAACACTGAAGCTTTCTTT.

The sample holds a few counts of this clonotype. The V gene is TRBV6-5, the J gene TRBJ2-7; D is unresolved. V lost 0 bases, J lost 0 bases, and 9 bases lay in between. CDR3 length: 15 amino acids. Germline assignment: CDR1 MNHEY and CDR2 SVGAGI. The chain's CDR3 is CASSYSTPASYEQYF. The DNA of the CDR3 is TGTGCCAGCAGTTACTCGACCCCAGCCTCCTACGAGCAGTACTTC.

This rearrangement joins TRBV7-9 to TRBJ2-1; D is possibly TRBD2 (5 bases). This CDR3 region has 15 residues. Germline V lookup: CDR1 SEHNR, CDR2 FQNEAQ (reference sequence). Trimming removed 7 bases at V and 2 bases at J, with 15 bases between. Written as DNA, the CDR3 is TGTGCCAGCACCCGAAGAGGGCCGACCTACAATGAGCAGTTCTTC. It yields the protein CASTRRGPTYNEQFF. Looking up the rest from reference TRBV7-9 and TRBJ2-1 gives the full variable domain: DTGVSQNPRHKITKRGQNVTFRCDPISEHNRLYWYRQTLGQGPEFLTYFQNEAQLEKSRLLSDRFSAERPKGSFSTLEIQRTEQGDSAMYLCASTRRGPTYNEQFFGPGTRLTVL.

The V and J genes are TRBV10-3 and TRBJ2-5, with unresolved D. Trimming removed 8 bases at V and 1 base at J, with 2 bases between. The CDR3 is 10 residues long. Germline values: CDR1 ENHRY, CDR2 SYGVKD. The CDR3 nucleotides are TGTGCCATCGGCCAAGAGACCCAGTACTTC. Its protein is CAIGQETQYF.

This rearrangement joins TRBV10-3 to TRBJ1-2; D unclear. The germline V gene encodes CDR1 ENHRY and CDR2 SYGVKD. CDR3 size: 13 residues. Trimming took off 6 bases at V and 8 bases at J, with 16 bases between the two ends. The CDR3 coding sequence is TGTGCCATCAGGGCCCCAGGTTGGCGGGGCTACACCTTC. It specifies CAIRAPGWRGYTF.

This clonotype was seen at least ten times. The CDR3 reads CASSQGPTSSYNEQFF. CDR3 DNA: TGTGCCAGCAGCCAAGGGCCTACCAGCTCCTACAATGAGCAGTTCTTC. V usage is TRBV4-2 and J usage is TRBJ2-1; no firm D call. Trimming took off 1 base at V and 0 bases at J, with 10 bases between the two ends. This CDR3 has 16 amino acids. CDR1 is LGHNA, CDR2 YNFKEQ, per germline.

The rearrangement links TRBV6-5 to TRBJ1-5; D is undetermined. CDR3 length: 12 amino acids. Germline lookup yields CDR1 MNHEY and CDR2 SVGAGI. V was shortened by 3 bases and J by 6 bases, with 6 bases between the two germline ends. DNA for the CDR3: TGTGCCAGCAGTTATGGTGGTCAGCCCCAGCATTTT. Translated: CASSYGGQPQHF.

In this sample, this clonotype turned up many times. The gene calls are TRBV12-3 or TRBV12-4 and TRBJ2-5; D possibly corresponds to TRBD1 (5 bases). The length of the CDR3 is 14 residues. The ends were cut back, 3 bases at V and 2 bases at J, with 10 bases in the middle. As DNA, the CDR3 is TGTGCCAGCAGTTTGGGGCGTCTTCAAGAGACCCAGTACTTC. It encodes CASSLGRLQETQYF.

The chain combines TRBV7-2 with TRBJ2-5; the D gene could be TRBD1 or TRBD2 (7 bases each). This CDR3 has 15 amino acids. V lost 5 bases, J lost 4 bases, and 17 bases lay in between. CDR1 is SGHTA, CDR2 FQGNSA, per germline. CDR3 DNA sequence: TGTGCCAGCAGCCTACACCTCAGGGGGGGAGAGACCCAGTACTTC. It translates to CASSLHLRGGETQYF.

This rearrangement joins TRBV7-9 to TRBJ2-5; D is uncertain. The CDR3 loop spans 15 amino acids. Germline CDR1 and CDR2: SEHNR and FQNEAQ (reference sequence). V was trimmed by 1 base and J by 2 bases, leaving 11 bases between them. CDR3 amino acids: CASSLVVAGQETQYF. For the CDR3, the DNA is TGTGCCAGCAGCTTAGTAGTGGCCGGGCAAGAGACCCAGTACTTC.

This clonotype was seen a single time. This chain uses TRBV5-4 with TRBJ2-1, with 10 bases lining up with TRBD2. V lost 0 bases and J lost 8; bases outside the gene matches: 5. This CDR3 has 15 amino acids. Germline V lookup: CDR1 SGHNT, CDR2 YYREEE (reference sequence). The DNA for the CDR3 is TGTGCCAGCAGCTTGGTACAGCGGGGGGGTGATGAGCAGTTCTTC. It yields the protein CASSLVQRGGDEQFF.

This sequence joins TRBV20-1 and TRBJ2-7; TRBD2 agrees at 11 bases. This CDR3 has 14 residues. Germline CDR1 and CDR2: DFQATT and SNEGSKA (reference sequence). The V gene end was trimmed by 6 bases and the J gene end by 5 bases; junction bases not matched to a gene: 9. This CDR3 reads CSAESGTSGNEQYF. The CDR3 region has the DNA TGCAGTGCAGAATCCGGGACTAGCGGTAACGAGCAGTACTTC.

The J gene is TRBJ2-1, the V gene TRBV5-1; the match to TRBD1 covers 8 bases. The CDR3 loop spans 16 amino acids. Germline CDR1 SGHRS, CDR2 YFSETQ. Trimming removed 4 bases from V and 8 bases from J; junction bases left unmatched: 14. CDR3 amino acids: CASSQGQGRSVDEQFF. CDR3 sequence (DNA): TGCGCCAGCAGCCAAGGACAGGGTCGCTCTGTCGATGAGCAGTTCTTC.

This clonotype was found a few times. The J gene is TRBJ2-7, the V gene TRBV20-1; 11 positions match TRBD2. Losses at the gene ends were 1 base for V and 2 bases for J; bases not matched to a gene: 4. In germline, CDR1 is DFQATT, CDR2 SNEGSKA (reference sequence). CDR3 length: 15 residues. CDR3 loop: CSARATSGNTYEQYF. The CDR3 DNA follows: TGCAGTGCTAGAGCGACTAGCGGGAACACCTACGAGCAGTACTTC.

The chain is built from TRBV5-1 and TRBJ1-2; TRBD1 is a possible D gene (5 bases). Germline CDR1 and CDR2: SGHRS and YFSETQ. V lost 4 bases, J lost 8 bases, and 18 bases lay in between. The CDR3 totals 14 residues. The CDR3 sequence: CASSPGTRSLGYTF. The DNA of the CDR3 is TGCGCCAGCAGCCCCGGGACCAGGAGTTTGGGCTACACCTTC.

J is TRBJ2-2 and V is TRBV20-1, with a tentative D call TRBD2 (6 bases). The CDR3 is 13 residues long. Germline lookup yields CDR1 DFQATT and CDR2 SNEGSKA (reference sequence). V was trimmed by 4 bases and J by 5 bases, leaving 11 bases between them. CDR3 nucleotides: TGCAGTGCTACAGGCGGGACGACCGGGGAGCTGTTTTTT. Its translation is CSATGGTTGELFF.

This sequence joins TRBV15 and TRBJ1-5; a possible D gene is TRBD1 (6 bases). Germline lookup yields CDR1 LNHNV and CDR2 YYDKDF (reference sequence). V lost 5 bases to trimming and J lost 11 bases, with 19 bases between them. The CDR3 contains 14 residues. DNA for the CDR3: TGTGCCACCAGCTCAACGAAAGTGCAGGGGTCCCAGCATTTT. The encoded protein is CATSSTKVQGSQHF. The full variable domain, completed using reference TRBV15 and TRBJ1-5, is DAMVIQNPRYQVTQFGKPVTLSCSQTLNHNVMYWYQQKSSQAPKLLFHYYDKDFNNEADTPDNFQSRRPNTSFCFLDIRSPGLGDTAMYLCATSSTKVQGSQHFGDGTRLSIL.

This clonotype was picked up a small number of times. The chain joins TRBV6-1 to TRBJ1-1; 8 bases match TRBD1. This CDR3 spans 13 amino acids. The trim removed 7 bases at V and 5 bases at J, leaving 6 bases unmatched. The germline V gene encodes CDR1 MNHNS and CDR2 SASEGT. CDR3 DNA: TGTGCCAGCAAGGACAGGGCGACAACTGAAGCTTTCTTT. Amino acids: CASKDRATTEAFF.

The chain couples TRBV5-4 to TRBJ2-1; 8 nucleotides agree with TRBD2. The ends lost 0 bases at V and 2 bases at J; junction bases unmatched: 13. CDR1 is SGHNT and CDR2 is YYREEE in the germline V gene (reference sequence). There are 19 residues in the CDR3. Here the CDR3 reads CASSLAPRRGSGTYNEQFF. The DNA for the CDR3 is TGTGCCAGCAGCTTGGCCCCCCGAAGGGGTAGCGGGACCTACAATGAGCAGTTCTTC.

The rearrangement links TRBV10-1 to TRBJ2-1, with a weak D call TRBD1 (6 bases). Germline CDR1 is WNHNN and CDR2 is SYGVQD (reference sequence). V lost 6 bases and J lost 3, with 18 bases in between. The CDR3 has 16 residues. The CDR3 sequence is CASRPYREEGYNEQFF. DNA of the CDR3: TGCGCCAGCAGACCCTACAGGGAAGAAGGCTACAATGAGCAGTTCTTC.

The chain is built from TRBV30 and TRBJ2-3; D gene unclear. Trimming shortened V by 2 bases and J by 0 bases, and 15 bases separated the two germline ends. The CDR3 has 16 residues. Looked up from germline, CDR1 is GTSNPN and CDR2 is SVGIG (reference sequence). The CDR3 is CAWSSSRATSTDTQYF. Here the CDR3 DNA reads TGTGCCTGGAGTTCGTCCCGCGCGACTAGCACAGATACGCAGTATTTT.

The chain couples TRBV9 to TRBJ2-1; 8 bases align to TRBD2. The CDR3 consists of 16 residues. Germline values: CDR1 SGDLS, CDR2 YYNGEE. The ends lost 4 bases at V and 6 bases at J; junction bases unmatched: 12. DNA of the CDR3: TGTGCCAGCAGCCCGCGAGGAGCGGGAGCTCTCAATGAGCAGTTCTTC. Translation: CASSPRGAGALNEQFF.

This sequence joins TRBV25-1 and TRBJ2-2; D remains unclear. V lost 0 bases, J lost 8 bases, and 4 bases lay in between. Germline assignment: CDR1 MGHDK and CDR2 SYGVNS. This CDR3 comprises 12 residues. The CDR3 is CASSEYMGELFF. CDR3 sequence (DNA): TGTGCCAGCAGTGAATATATGGGGGAGCTGTTTTTT.

This rearrangement joins TRBV9 to TRBJ2-2, with a possible D match to TRBD1 (5 bases). Germline CDR1 is SGDLS and CDR2 is YYNGEE. Trimming stripped 2 bases from V and 5 bases from J, with 13 bases between. The CDR3 extends over 15 amino acids. The CDR3 region has the DNA TGTGCCAGCAGCGTTCGCAGGGTTAAGACCGGGGAGCTGTTTTTT. Its protein product is CASSVRRVKTGELFF. The whole variable domain, filled in from reference TRBV9 and TRBJ2-2, reads DSGVTQTPKHLITATGQRVTLRCSPRSGDLSVYWYQQSLDQGLQFLIQYYNGEERAKGNILERFSAQQFPDLHSELNLSSLELGDSALYFCASSVRRVKTGELFFGEGSRLTVL.

This clonotype was seen a handful of times. The chain is built from TRBV12-3 or TRBV12-4 and TRBJ2-3, with D perhaps TRBD1 (5 bases). V was shortened by 7 bases and J by 1 base, with 15 bases between the two germline ends. This CDR3 region has 15 residues. DNA for the CDR3: TGTGCCAGCACTCCGGAAGACAGAGGCACAGATACGCAGTATTTT. Protein sequence: CASTPEDRGTDTQYF.

This chain uses TRBV5-1 with TRBJ2-7, with a possible D match to TRBD1 (5 bases). Looked up from germline, CDR1 is SGHRS and CDR2 is YFSETQ. This CDR3 has 14 residues. The ends were cut back, 4 bases at V and 2 bases at J, with 13 bases in the middle. The CDR3 here is CASSIDRPTYEQYF. The CDR3 DNA sequence: TGCGCCAGCAGCATTGACAGACCAACCTACGAGCAGTACTTC.

This clonotype was detected only a few times. The rearrangement uses TRBV21-1 and TRBJ2-7; the DNA was not used to check the table's D call, TRBD1. TRBV21-1 is a known pseudogene. The CDR3 totals 15 residues. CDR3 sequence reads: CASSARSGQSYEQYF. CDR3 DNA sequence: TGTGCCAGCAGCGCCCGATCAGGACAGTCCTACGAGCAGTACTTC.

This clonotype was counted only a few times. The chain carries TRBV12-3 or TRBV12-4 and TRBJ1-1; no firm D call. The CDR3 length is 15 residues. V was clipped by 5 bases and J by 1 base, with 14 bases between them. CDR3 protein: CASSPEALGNTEAFF. CDR3 nucleotide sequence: TGTGCCAGCAGTCCCGAAGCTCTAGGGAACACTGAAGCTTTCTTT.